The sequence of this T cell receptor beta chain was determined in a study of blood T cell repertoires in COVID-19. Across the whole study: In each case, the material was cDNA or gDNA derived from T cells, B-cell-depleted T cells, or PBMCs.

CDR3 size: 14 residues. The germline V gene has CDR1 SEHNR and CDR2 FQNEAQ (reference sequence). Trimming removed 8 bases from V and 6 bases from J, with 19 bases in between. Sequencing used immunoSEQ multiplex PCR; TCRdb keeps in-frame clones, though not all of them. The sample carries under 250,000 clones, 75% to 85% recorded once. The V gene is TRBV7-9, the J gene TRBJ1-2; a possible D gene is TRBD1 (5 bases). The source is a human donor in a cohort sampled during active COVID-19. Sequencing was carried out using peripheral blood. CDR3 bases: TGTGCCAGCCTCCCCGGGGGAGGCTGGGATGGCTACACCTTC. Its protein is CASLPGGGWDGYTF.